Listed below are T cell receptor beta chains from one sample, sequenced in a study of cytomegalovirus exposure and HLA in healthy donors. Clones were read by immunoSEQ multiplex PCR, and TCRdb kept only the in-frame ones, dropping some. This sample's table reports around 36,000 clones. The source material was PBMCs. Every receptor here comes from a woman aged 25 to 39 in good health and CMV-seropositive. Each CDR3 is given with its conserved first and last residue. The D gene is left open where the match is weak.

>TRBJ2-7|TRBV7-2|-
CASSLPIQGPLSYEQYF
TGTGCCAGCAGCTTACCTATACAGGGTCCACTCTCCTACGAGCAGTACTTC
>TRBJ1-3|TRBV6-1|TRBD1
CASSERAGGFDTIYF
TGTGCCAGCAGTGAACGGGCAGGGGGTTTTGACACCATATATTTT
>TRBJ1-2|TRBV27|-
CASSLSMGAGYTF
TGTGCCAGCAGTTTATCTATGGGGGCTGGCTACACCTTC
>TRBJ1-6|TRBV7-9|-
CASSLAGQGNSPLHF
TGTGCCAGCAGCTTAGCTGGGCAGGGAAATTCACCCCTCCACTTT
>TRBJ2-3|TRBV10-1|TRBD1
CASSYNDRGRTDTQYF
TGCGCCAGCAGTTATAATGACAGGGGGCGCACAGATACGCAGTATTTT
>TRBJ2-5|TRBV4-1|-
CASSRVFVETQYF
TGCGCCAGCAGTCGGGTCTTTGTAGAGACCCAGTACTTC
>TRBJ2-2|TRBV19|TRBD1
CASSMRSGQGTGELFF
TGTGCCAGTAGTATGAGATCGGGACAGGGGACCGGGGAGCTGTTTTTT
>TRBJ2-5|TRBV28|TRBD2
CASRRLAGDRRETQYF
TGTGCCAGCAGACGACTAGCGGGGGACCGGAGAGAGACCCAGTACTTC
>TRBJ2-7|TRBV2|TRBD1
CASSDETGGVEQYF
TGTGCCAGCAGTGACGAGACAGGGGGCGTCGAGCAGTACTTC
>TRBJ2-7|TRBV2|-
CASSEGAPYF
TGTGCCAGCTCGGAGGGGGCTCCGTACTTC
>TRBJ1-1|TRBV30|TRBD1
CAWSSRDRQNTEAFF
TGTGCCTGGAGTAGCCGGGACAGGCAGAACACTGAAGCTTTCTTT
>TRBJ1-5|TRBV30|-
CAWSVSMFQGGNQPQHF
TGTGCCTGGAGTGTAAGCATGTTTCAAGGAGGCAATCAGCCCCAGCATTTT
>TRBJ1-6|TRBV5-1|-
CASSLGGPLNSPLHF
TGCGCCAGCAGCTTGGGGGGGCCCCTTAATTCACCCCTCCACTTT
>TRBJ2-7|TRBV28|-
CASSPGTFYKSNSYEQYF
TGTGCCAGCAGTCCCGGGACATTTTATAAATCTAACTCCTACGAGCAGTACTTC
>TRBJ2-5|TRBV27|TRBD2
CASSSTSGERGGTQYF
TGTGCCAGCAGCTCGACTAGCGGGGAGCGAGGGGGGACCCAGTACTTC
>TRBJ2-7|TRBV7-2|TRBD2
CASSSGGAGSYEQYF
TGTGCCAGCAGCTCCGGGGGGGCGGGATCCTACGAGCAGTACTTC
>TRBJ2-6|TRBV10-3|TRBD1
CAIKDPGQGASSGANVLTF
TGTGCCATCAAAGACCCCGGACAGGGGGCATCTTCTGGGGCCAACGTCCTGACTTTC
>TRBJ2-7|TRBV7-8|-
CASSTDYEQYF
TGTGCCAGCAGCACGGACTACGAGCAGTACTTC
>TRBJ2-1|TRBV18|-
CASSPDSSSDNEQFF
TGTGCCAGCTCACCGGACAGTAGCTCCGACAATGAGCAGTTCTTC
>TRBJ2-3|TRBV6-1|TRBD2
CASSEVPSGGVDTQYF
TGTGCCAGCAGTGAAGTCCCTAGCGGGGGTGTGGATACGCAGTATTTT
>TRBJ2-7|TRBV11-3|-
CASSPGRGSYEQYF
TGTGCCAGCAGCCCAGGACGGGGCTCCTACGAGCAGTACTTC
>TRBJ2-2|TRBV5-1|-
CASSAGPGTGELFF
TGCGCCAGCAGCGCAGGGCCCGGGACCGGGGAGCTGTTTTTT
>TRBJ1-4|TRBV2|-
CASSENRPDKLFF
TGTGCCAGCAGTGAAAACAGGCCGGATAAACTGTTTTTT
>TRBJ2-5|TRBV19|-
CASSRWLHEETQYF
TGTGCCAGTAGTAGGTGGCTCCATGAAGAGACCCAGTACTTC
>TRBJ2-7|TRBV10-2|TRBD1
CASSEVPSTGEYEQYF
TGCGCCAGCAGTGAGGTCCCCTCGACAGGGGAATACGAGCAGTACTTC
>TRBJ1-5|TRBV7-9|TRBD1
CASSPGQGGSGNQPQHF
TGTGCCAGCAGCCCGGGACAGGGGGGATCGGGCAATCAGCCCCAGCATTTT
>TRBJ2-7|TRBV27|TRBD1
CASSLFQGDKQYF
TGTGCCAGCAGTTTATTCCAGGGGGATAAGCAGTACTTC